Listed below are T cell receptor beta chains from one sample, sequenced in a study of blood T cells in healthy people across ages. TCRdb processed the 5' RACE reads anew with MiXCR; each CDR3 protein has one entry. Here the sample spans over 1.5 million distinct CDR3 sequences, just under 50% being singletons. Sequenced: blood. The receptors come from a woman aged 35 to 49 in good health. Both conserved end residues are part of each CDR3. Each record gives: V gene, clone size, D gene, J gene, CDR3 protein, CDR3 DNA. D genes are given only for firm matches. Rows give clone size only sometimes, using once, few, many, or a class for an expanded clone.

V: TRBV7-2
size: -
D: -
J: TRBJ1-6
CDR3: CASSRNTGIGSPLHF
DNA: TGTGCCAGCAGCCGTAACACAGGGATTGGTTCACCCCTCCACTTT

V: TRBV4-3
size: few
D: -
J: TRBJ2-7
CDR3: CASSQENREYEQYF
DNA: TGCGCCAGCAGCCAAGAAAACAGGGAGTACGAGCAGTACTTC

V: TRBV11-1
size: -
D: -
J: TRBJ2-3
CDR3: CASSARDKGGDTQYF
DNA: TGTGCCAGCAGCGCCCGGGACAAGGGGGGAGATACGCAGTATTTT

V: TRBV9
size: -
D: -
J: TRBJ2-1
CDR3: CASSASKGLQAGLGAYNEQFF
DNA: TGTGCCAGCAGCGCGAGTAAGGGACTGCAAGCTGGGTTGGGAGCCTACAATGAGCAGTTCTTC

V: TRBV6-5
size: -
D: -
J: TRBJ2-7
CDR3: CASSYSGTAWYEQYF
DNA: TGTGCCAGCAGTTACTCGGGCACAGCCTGGTACGAGCAGTACTTC

V: TRBV29-1
size: few
D: TRBD1
J: TRBJ1-2
CDR3: CSVEGTGAPGYTF
DNA: TGCAGCGTTGAAGGGACAGGGGCACCTGGCTACACCTTC

V: TRBV6-5
size: many
D: TRBD1
J: TRBJ2-5
CDR3: CASSRTGLQETQYF
DNA: TGTGCCAGCAGCCGGACAGGGCTACAAGAGACCCAGTACTTC

V: TRBV5-1
size: once
D: TRBD2
J: TRBJ2-5
CDR3: CASSLRDYGLETQYF
DNA: TGCGCCAGCAGCTTAAGGGACTACGGGTTGGAGACCCAGTACTTC

V: TRBV29-1
size: -
D: -
J: TRBJ2-5
CDR3: CSAGRGGETQYF
DNA: TGCAGCGCTGGCCGTGGAGGAGAGACCCAGTACTTC

V: TRBV20-1
size: -
D: TRBD2
J: TRBJ2-7
CDR3: CSARGLAASSYNEQYF
DNA: TGCAGTGCTAGGGGACTAGCGGCGAGCTCCTACAATGAGCAGTACTTC

V: TRBV4-2
size: -
D: TRBD2
J: TRBJ2-5
CDR3: CASSPRTSGEHQETQYF
DNA: TGTGCCAGCAGCCCAAGGACTAGCGGGGAACACCAAGAGACCCAGTACTTC

V: TRBV29-1
size: -
D: -
J: TRBJ1-2
CDR3: CSVEGTFAGENYGHTF
DNA: TGCAGCGTTGAAGGAACCTTCGCGGGAGAGAACTATGGCCACACCTTC

V: TRBV29-1
size: -
D: -
J: TRBJ2-3
CDR3: CSVDSTHVGTDTQYF
DNA: TGCAGCGTTGATTCGACTCACGTTGGCACAGATACGCAGTATTTT

V: TRBV3-1
size: -
D: -
J: TRBJ2-1
CDR3: CASSQGTGTHNEQFF
DNA: TGTGCCAGCAGCCAAGGAACAGGAACCCACAATGAGCAGTTCTTC

V: TRBV5-1
size: -
D: -
J: TRBJ2-1
CDR3: CASSLGRVAYNEQFF
DNA: TGCGCCAGCAGCTTAGGTAGGGTAGCCTACAATGAGCAGTTCTTC

V: TRBV29-1
size: -
D: -
J: TRBJ1-2
CDR3: CSVNSRGGSYGYTF
DNA: TGCAGCGTCAACTCTCGGGGGGGAAGCTATGGCTACACCTTC

V: TRBV29-1
size: -
D: TRBD1
J: TRBJ2-4
CDR3: CSVTLGTGRDIQYF
DNA: TGCAGCGTTACGTTGGGGACAGGGAGGGACATTCAGTACTTC

V: TRBV14
size: -
D: -
J: TRBJ1-2
CDR3: CASSPIRFSFAGYTF
DNA: TGTGCCAGCAGCCCTATCAGGTTCTCATTCGCTGGCTACACCTTC

V: TRBV20-1
size: -
D: TRBD1
J: TRBJ1-2
CDR3: CSARGQGSLSGGYTF
DNA: TGCAGTGCTAGAGGACAGGGTAGTTTGAGTGGTGGCTACACCTTC

V: TRBV4-2
size: -
D: -
J: TRBJ1-5
CDR3: CASSQEQGPQPQHF
DNA: TGTGCCAGCAGCCAAGAACAGGGTCCTCAGCCCCAGCATTTT

V: TRBV4-3
size: -
D: TRBD1
J: TRBJ1-2
CDR3: CASSQGPGQGINYGYTF
DNA: TGCGCCAGCAGCCAAGGGCCGGGACAGGGGATTAACTATGGCTACACCTTC

V: TRBV5-6
size: -
D: -
J: TRBJ2-1
CDR3: CASSPPRLLSEQFF
DNA: TGTGCCAGCAGCCCCCCCCGGCTTCTTAGTGAGCAGTTCTTC

V: TRBV25-1
size: -
D: TRBD2
J: TRBJ2-4
CDR3: CASSETGGGAKNIQYF
DNA: TGTGCCAGCAGTGAGACTGGCGGGGGGGCCAAAAACATTCAGTACTTC

V: TRBV3-1
size: -
D: TRBD2
J: TRBJ2-3
CDR3: CASSQDPSGVRDTQYF
DNA: TGTGCCAGCAGCCAAGATCCCAGCGGGGTGAGAGATACGCAGTATTTT

V: TRBV12-3/TRBV12-4
size: -
D: -
J: TRBJ2-7
CDR3: CASSSSRTAGSYEQYF
DNA: TGTGCCAGCAGTTCGTCCCGGACCGCCGGATCCTACGAGCAGTACTTC

V: TRBV28
size: -
D: -
J: TRBJ2-6
CDR3: CASNPATGANVLTF
DNA: TGTGCCAGCAATCCAGCCACTGGGGCCAACGTCCTGACTTTC

V: TRBV28
size: many
D: -
J: TRBJ2-6
CDR3: CASSATTPGANVLTF
DNA: TGTGCCAGCAGTGCGACAACCCCTGGGGCCAACGTCCTGACTTTC

V: TRBV28
size: -
D: -
J: TRBJ2-3
CDR3: CASSLRAREDTQYF
DNA: TGTGCCAGCAGTTTACGGGCGAGGGAAGATACGCAGTATTTT

V: TRBV2
size: -
D: TRBD1
J: TRBJ2-1
CDR3: CASSQTGTDNEQFF
DNA: TGTGCCAGCAGTCAGACAGGGACCGACAATGAGCAGTTCTTC

V: TRBV24-1
size: -
D: TRBD1
J: TRBJ1-5
CDR3: CATSEATGVGQPQHF
DNA: TGTGCCACCAGTGAGGCTACAGGGGTAGGGCAGCCCCAGCATTTT

V: TRBV29-1
size: -
D: -
J: TRBJ1-2
CDR3: CSVVGGLDGYTF
DNA: TGCAGCGTTGTCGGGGGGCTTGATGGCTACACCTTC

V: TRBV24-1
size: -
D: TRBD2
J: TRBJ2-3
CDR3: CATSGRPDTQYF
DNA: TGTGCCACCAGCGGGAGGCCAGATACGCAGTATTTT

V: TRBV29-1
size: few
D: -
J: TRBJ2-3
CDR3: CSGLRASTDTQYF
DNA: TGCAGCGGTTTGAGGGCTAGCACAGATACGCAGTATTTT

V: TRBV12-3/TRBV12-4
size: few
D: -
J: TRBJ2-1
CDR3: CASSLKLNSYNEQFF
DNA: TGTGCCAGCAGTTTAAAGCTCAACTCCTACAATGAGCAGTTCTTC

V: TRBV11-3
size: -
D: -
J: TRBJ2-5
CDR3: CASSFTGGSGETQYF
DNA: TGTGCCAGCAGCTTTACGGGGGGCTCAGGAGAGACCCAGTACTTC